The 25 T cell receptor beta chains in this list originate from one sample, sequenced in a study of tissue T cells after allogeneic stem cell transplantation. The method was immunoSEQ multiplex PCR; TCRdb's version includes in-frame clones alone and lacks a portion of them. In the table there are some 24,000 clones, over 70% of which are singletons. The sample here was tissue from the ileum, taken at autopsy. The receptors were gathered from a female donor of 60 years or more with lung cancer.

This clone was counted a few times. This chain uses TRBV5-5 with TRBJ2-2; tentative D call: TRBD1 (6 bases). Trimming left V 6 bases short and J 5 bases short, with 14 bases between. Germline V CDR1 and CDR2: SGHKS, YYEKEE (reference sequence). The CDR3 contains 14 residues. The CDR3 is CASTPRTGTGELFF. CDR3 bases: TGTGCCAGCACCCCCCGTACAGGGACCGGGGAGCTGTTTTTT.

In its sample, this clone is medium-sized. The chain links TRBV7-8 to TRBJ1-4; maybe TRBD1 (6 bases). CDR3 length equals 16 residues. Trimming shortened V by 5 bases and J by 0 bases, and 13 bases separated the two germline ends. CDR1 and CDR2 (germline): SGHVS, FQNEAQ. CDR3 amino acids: CASSKTGHATNEKLFF. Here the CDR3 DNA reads TGTGCCAGCAGCAAGACAGGTCATGCAACTAATGAAAAACTGTTTTTT.

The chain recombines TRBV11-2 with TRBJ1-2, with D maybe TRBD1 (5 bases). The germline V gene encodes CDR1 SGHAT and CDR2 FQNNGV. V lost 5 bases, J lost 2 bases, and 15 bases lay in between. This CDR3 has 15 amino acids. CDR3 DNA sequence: TGTGCCAGCAGCAGCCTCCGGGACCCCAACTATGGCTACACCTTC. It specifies CASSSLRDPNYGYTF.

The CDR3 nucleotides read TGTGCCAGCAGGCCAGGACAGGCCGGGATCCAAGGCACCTTC. Its translation: CASRPGQAGIQGTF. The chain joins TRBV11-2 to TRBJ1-2, with TRBD1 matching 7 bases. Per the germline V gene, CDR1 is SGHAT and CDR2 is FQNNGV. The V and J ends lost 6 bases and 13 bases, in that order; junction bases with no gene match: 17. This CDR3 is built from 14 residues.

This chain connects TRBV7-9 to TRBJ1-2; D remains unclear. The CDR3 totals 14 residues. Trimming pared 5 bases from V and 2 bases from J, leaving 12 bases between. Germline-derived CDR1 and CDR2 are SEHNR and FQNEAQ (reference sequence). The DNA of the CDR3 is TGTGCCAGCAGCCCCAGCCGGCGCAACTATGGCTACACCTTC. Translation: CASSPSRRNYGYTF. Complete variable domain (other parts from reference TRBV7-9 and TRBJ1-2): DTGVSQNPRHKITKRGQNVTFRCDPISEHNRLYWYRQTLGQGPEFLTYFQNEAQLEKSRLLSDRFSAERPKGSFSTLEIQRTEQGDSAMYLCASSPSRRNYGYTFGSGTRLTVV.

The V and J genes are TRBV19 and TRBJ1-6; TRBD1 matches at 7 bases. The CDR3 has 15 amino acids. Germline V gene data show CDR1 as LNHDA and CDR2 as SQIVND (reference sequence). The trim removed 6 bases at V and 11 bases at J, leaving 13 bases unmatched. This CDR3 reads CASRNAGQGETPLHF. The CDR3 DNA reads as TGTGCCAGTAGGAACGCGGGGCAGGGGGAGACACCCCTCCACTTT.

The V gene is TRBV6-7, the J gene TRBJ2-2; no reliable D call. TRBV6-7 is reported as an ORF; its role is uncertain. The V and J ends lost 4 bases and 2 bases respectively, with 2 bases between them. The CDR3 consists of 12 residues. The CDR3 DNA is TGTGCCAGCAGTTTAAACACCGGGGAGCTGTTTTTT. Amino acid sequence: CASSLNTGELFF.

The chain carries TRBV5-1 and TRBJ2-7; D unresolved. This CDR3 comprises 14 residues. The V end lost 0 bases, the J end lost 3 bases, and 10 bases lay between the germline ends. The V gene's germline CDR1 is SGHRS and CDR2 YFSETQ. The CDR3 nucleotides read TGCGCCAGCAGCTTGGATCTCCGGATCTACGAGCAGTACTTC. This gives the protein CASSLDLRIYEQYF. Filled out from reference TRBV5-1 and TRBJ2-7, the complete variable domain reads KAGVTQTPRYLIKTRGQQVTLSCSPISGHRSVSWYQQTPGQGLQFLFEYFSETQRNKGNFPGRFSGRQFSNSRSEMNVSTLELGDSALYLCASSLDLRIYEQYFGPGTRLTVT.

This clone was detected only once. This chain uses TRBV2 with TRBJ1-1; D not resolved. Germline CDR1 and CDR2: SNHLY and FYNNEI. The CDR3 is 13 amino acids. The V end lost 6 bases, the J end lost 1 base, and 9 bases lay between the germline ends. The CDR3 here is CASRRFGNTEAFF. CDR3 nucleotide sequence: TGTGCCAGCAGAAGGTTTGGGAACACTGAAGCTTTCTTT.

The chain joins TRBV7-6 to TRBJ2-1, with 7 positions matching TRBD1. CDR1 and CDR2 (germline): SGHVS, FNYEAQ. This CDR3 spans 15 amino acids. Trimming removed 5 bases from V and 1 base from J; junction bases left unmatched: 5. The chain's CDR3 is CASSPTGASYNEQFF. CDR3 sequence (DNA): TGTGCCAGCAGCCCCACAGGGGCTTCCTACAATGAGCAGTTCTTC.

The CDR3 DNA follows: TGTGCCAGCAGCATGAGGACTAGCGGGAGCGGAGAGCAGTACTTC. Amino acids: CASSMRTSGSGEQYF. The chain carries TRBV7-9 and TRBJ2-7; 13 nucleotides line up with TRBD2. Germline lookup yields CDR1 SEHNR and CDR2 FQNEAQ (reference sequence). V shed 5 bases, J shed 7 bases, and the junction held 8 bases outside the gene matches. This CDR3 comprises 15 residues.

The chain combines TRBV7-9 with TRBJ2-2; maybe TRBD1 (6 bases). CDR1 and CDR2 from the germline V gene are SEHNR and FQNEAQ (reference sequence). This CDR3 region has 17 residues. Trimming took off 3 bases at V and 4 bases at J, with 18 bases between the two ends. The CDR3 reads CASSLRGKQRATGELFF. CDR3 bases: TGTGCCAGCAGCTTGAGGGGGAAACAGAGAGCCACCGGGGAGCTGTTTTTT.

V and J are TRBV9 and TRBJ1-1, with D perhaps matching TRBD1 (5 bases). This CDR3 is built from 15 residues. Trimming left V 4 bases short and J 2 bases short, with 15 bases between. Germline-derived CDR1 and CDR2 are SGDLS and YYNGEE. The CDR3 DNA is TGTGCCAGCAGCCCCAGGGAGGGGTTTAACACTGAAGCTTTCTTT. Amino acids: CASSPREGFNTEAFF. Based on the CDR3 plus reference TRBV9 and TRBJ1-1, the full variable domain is DSGVTQTPKHLITATGQRVTLRCSPRSGDLSVYWYQQSLDQGLQFLIQYYNGEERAKGNILERFSAQQFPDLHSELNLSSLELGDSALYFCASSPREGFNTEAFFGQGTRLTVV.

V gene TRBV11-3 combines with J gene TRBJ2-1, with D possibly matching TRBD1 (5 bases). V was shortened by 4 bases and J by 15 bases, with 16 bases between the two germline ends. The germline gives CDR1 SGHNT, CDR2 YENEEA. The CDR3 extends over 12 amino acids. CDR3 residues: CASSSLSLDRFF. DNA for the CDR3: TGTGCCAGCAGCTCACTCTCTCTCGACAGGTTCTTC.

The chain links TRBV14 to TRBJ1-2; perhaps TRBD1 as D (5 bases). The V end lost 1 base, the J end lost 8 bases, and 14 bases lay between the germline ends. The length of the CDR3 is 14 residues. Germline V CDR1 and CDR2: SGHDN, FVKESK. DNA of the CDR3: TGTGCCAGCAGCCAAGTTCGGCAGGGTGGAGGCTACACCTTC. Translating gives CASSQVRQGGGYTF.

CDR3 in DNA: TGTGCCAGCAAGGGGGTCAGGGGGCCTAACGGGGAGCTGTTTTTT. Its protein product is CASKGVRGPNGELFF. The chain couples TRBV27 to TRBJ2-2; 8 bases line up with TRBD1. From germline, CDR1 is MNHEY and CDR2 SMNVEV (reference sequence). This CDR3 is 15 amino acids long. V lost 7 bases and J lost 7; bases outside the gene matches: 11.

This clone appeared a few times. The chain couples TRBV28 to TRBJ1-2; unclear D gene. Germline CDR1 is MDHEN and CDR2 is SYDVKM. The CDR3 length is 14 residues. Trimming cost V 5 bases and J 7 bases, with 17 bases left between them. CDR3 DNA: TGTGCCAGCAGTACAATTTCACAAGGAAGTGGCTACACCTTC. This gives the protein CASSTISQGSGYTF.

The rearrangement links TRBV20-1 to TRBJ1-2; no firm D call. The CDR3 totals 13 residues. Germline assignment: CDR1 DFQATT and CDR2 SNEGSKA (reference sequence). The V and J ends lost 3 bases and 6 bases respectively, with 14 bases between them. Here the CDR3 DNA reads TGCAGTGCTAGTGAGGGAAAAAACCATGGCTACACCTTC. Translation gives CSASEGKNHGYTF.

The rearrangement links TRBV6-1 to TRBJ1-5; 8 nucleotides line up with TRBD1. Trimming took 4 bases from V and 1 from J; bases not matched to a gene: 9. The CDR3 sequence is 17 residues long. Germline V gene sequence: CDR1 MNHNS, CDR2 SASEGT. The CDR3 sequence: CASSGRGRGRSNQPQHF. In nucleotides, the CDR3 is TGTGCCAGCAGTGGTAGGGGCAGGGGGCGAAGCAATCAGCCCCAGCATTTT.

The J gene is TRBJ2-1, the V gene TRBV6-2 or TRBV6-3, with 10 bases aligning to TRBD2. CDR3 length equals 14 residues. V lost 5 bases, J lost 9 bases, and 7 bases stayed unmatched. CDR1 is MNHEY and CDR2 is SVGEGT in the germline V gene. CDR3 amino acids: CASSLSWTSGEQFF. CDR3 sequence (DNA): TGTGCCAGCAGTCTGTCATGGACTAGCGGTGAGCAGTTCTTC.

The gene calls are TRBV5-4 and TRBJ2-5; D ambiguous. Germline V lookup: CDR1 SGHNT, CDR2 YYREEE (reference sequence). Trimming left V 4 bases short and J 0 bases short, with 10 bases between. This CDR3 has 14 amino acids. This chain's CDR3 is CASSTLTDQETQYF. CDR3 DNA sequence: TGTGCCAGCAGCACCCTGACGGACCAAGAGACCCAGTACTTC.

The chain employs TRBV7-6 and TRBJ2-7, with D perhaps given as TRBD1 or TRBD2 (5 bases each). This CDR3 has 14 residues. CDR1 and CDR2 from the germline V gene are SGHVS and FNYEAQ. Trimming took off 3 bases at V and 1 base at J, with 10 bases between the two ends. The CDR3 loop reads CASSLGWGSYEQYF. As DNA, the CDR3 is TGTGCCAGCAGCTTGGGGTGGGGGTCCTACGAGCAGTACTTC.

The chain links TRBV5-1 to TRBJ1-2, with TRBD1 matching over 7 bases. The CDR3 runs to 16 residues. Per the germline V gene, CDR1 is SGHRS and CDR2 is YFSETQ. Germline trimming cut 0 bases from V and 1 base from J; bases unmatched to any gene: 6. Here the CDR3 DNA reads TGCGCCAGCAGCTTGGGCGACAGGGTGATTAACTATGGCTACACCTTC. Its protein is CASSLGDRVINYGYTF.

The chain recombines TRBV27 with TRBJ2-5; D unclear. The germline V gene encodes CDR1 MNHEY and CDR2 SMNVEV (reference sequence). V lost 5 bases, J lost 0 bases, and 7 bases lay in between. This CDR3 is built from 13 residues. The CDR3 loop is CASSPRNQETQYF. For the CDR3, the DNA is TGTGCCAGCAGTCCCCGGAACCAAGAGACCCAGTACTTC.

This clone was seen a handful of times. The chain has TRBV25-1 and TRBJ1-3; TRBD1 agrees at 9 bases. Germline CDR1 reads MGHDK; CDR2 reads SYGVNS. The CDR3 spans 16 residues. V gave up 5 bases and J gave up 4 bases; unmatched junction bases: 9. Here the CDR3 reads CASSPRGTGRGNTIYF. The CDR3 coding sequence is TGTGCCAGCAGTCCCCGCGGGACAGGGAGAGGAAACACCATATATTTT. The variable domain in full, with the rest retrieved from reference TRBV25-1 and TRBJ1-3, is EADIYQTPRYLVIGTGKKITLECSQTMGHDKMYWYQQDPGMELHLIHYSYGVNSTEKGDLSSESTVSRIRTEHFPLTLESARPSHTSQYLCASSPRGTGRGNTIYFGEGSWLTVV.